A single sample gave rise to the 21 T cell receptor beta chains below, sequenced in a study of blood T cell repertoires in COVID-19 (dated by TCRdb to about 2020). Library preparation used the immunoSEQ multiplex PCR assay. Imported from immuneACCESS, the table was reduced by TCRdb to in-frame sequences with V and J called. These copies leave out some clones; in studies compared against another copy, an unresolved V gene accounts for under half, and the cause of the remainder is not known. The sample has hundreds of thousands of clones on record, over 75% of them singletons. Clones ranked in the top ten supply about 0.7% of the sample. The specimen was peripheral blood. Receptors originate from a human donor in a cohort sampled during active COVID-19.

This clone was detected only a few times. CDR3 in DNA: TGTGCCAGCAGCTTAGCGACTAGCGAGAGTTACGAGCAGTACTTC. Translated, it gives CASSLATSESYEQYF. The V and J genes are TRBV7-2 and TRBJ2-7, with 8 bases that match TRBD2. The CDR3 covers 15 residues. Unmatched junction bases numbered 5, after V lost 0 bases and J lost 4 bases. CDR1 is SGHTA, CDR2 FQGNSA, per germline.

The chain joins TRBV6-6 to TRBJ2-2, with D possibly being TRBD2 (8 bases). The germline V gene encodes CDR1 MNHNY and CDR2 SVGAGI (reference sequence). The CDR3 has 14 residues. Trimming removed 6 bases from V and 9 bases from J, with 17 bases in between. The CDR3 here is CASSSPGGGRELFF. The CDR3 nucleotides are TGTGCCAGCAGCAGCCCGGGAGGGGGCCGGGAGCTGTTTTTT.

This rearrangement joins TRBV19 to TRBJ2-1, with D perhaps matching TRBD1 (5 bases). Trimming removed 8 bases at V and 6 bases at J, with 20 bases between. The CDR3 has 15 residues. Germline-derived CDR1 and CDR2 are LNHDA and SQIVND (reference sequence). As DNA, the CDR3 is TGTGCCAGTTGGTCAGGGTCAAGTATAATCAATGAGCAGTTCTTC. Amino acid sequence: CASWSGSSIINEQFF. The whole variable domain, remainder taken from reference TRBV19 and TRBJ2-1, is DGGITQSPKYLFRKEGQNVTLSCEQNLNHDAMYWYRQDPGQGLRLIYYSQIVNDFQKGDIAEGYSVSREKKESFPLTVTSAQKNPTAFYLCASWSGSSIINEQFFGPGTRLTVL.

This clone was seen just once. The chain links TRBV5-1 to TRBJ2-5; 15 bases fit TRBD2. V was pared by 4 bases and J by 1 base, with 5 bases of the junction left unmatched. This CDR3 is 17 amino acids long. CDR1 and CDR2 from the germline V gene are SGHRS and YFSETQ. The CDR3 reads CASSGGLAGGRQETQYF. The CDR3 DNA reads TGCGCCAGCAGCGGGGGACTAGCGGGGGGTCGCCAAGAGACCCAGTACTTC.

The chain couples TRBV28 to TRBJ1-1, with 9 bases lining up with TRBD1. The CDR3 length is 14 residues. The germline gives CDR1 MDHEN, CDR2 SYDVKM. The junction had 6 bases not matched to a gene; V was cut back by 5 bases and J by 5 bases. CDR3 loop: CASSLDRGGTEAFF. CDR3 DNA sequence: TGTGCCAGCAGTCTGGACAGGGGTGGTACTGAAGCTTTCTTT.

The chain carries TRBV4-3 and TRBJ2-3; TRBD2 agrees at 14 bases. The CDR3 contains 16 residues. Trimming at V came to 1 base and at J to 8 bases, leaving 5 bases not matched to a gene. Germline CDR1 and CDR2: LGHNA and YSLEER. The CDR3, as DNA: TGCGCCAGCAGCCAAGGACTAGCGGGGGGGCCGGGTACGCAGTATTTT. Protein product: CASSQGLAGGPGTQYF.

The chain is built from TRBV30 and TRBJ1-2, with 7 nucleotides matching TRBD1. V lost 3 bases to trimming and J lost 8 bases; unmatched junction nucleotides: 12. This CDR3 has 14 residues. Germline values: CDR1 GTSNPN, CDR2 SVGIG (reference sequence). The CDR3 nucleotides are TGTGCCTGGAGCCCCTCCCATCTGACAGGGGGCTACACCTTC. Amino acid sequence: CAWSPSHLTGGYTF.

V gene TRBV7-3 combines with J gene TRBJ2-5, with D tentatively TRBD2 (6 bases). V was trimmed by 5 bases and J by 6 bases, leaving 16 bases between them. The germline CDR1 and CDR2 sequences are SGHTA and FQGTGA. The CDR3 spans 14 residues. DNA for the CDR3: TGTGCCAGCAGCCTGGGACCAGGGAGGCAGACCCAGTACTTC. This codes for CASSLGPGRQTQYF.

Only one count was recorded for this clone. The chain carries TRBV6-1 and TRBJ1-3, with D unresolved. The length of the CDR3 is 14 residues. CDR1 is MNHNS, CDR2 SASEGT, per germline. V was pared by 2 bases and J by 8 bases, with 13 bases between. The CDR3 nucleotides are TGTGCCAGCAGTGAAAATTGGAGGGCAGACACCATATATTTT. This sequence encodes CASSENWRADTIYF.

This clone was seen just once. The genes are TRBV28 and TRBJ1-4, with D perhaps matching TRBD1 (5 bases). Trimming removed 2 bases from V and 5 bases from J, with 12 bases in between. The germline CDR1 and CDR2 sequences are MDHEN and SYDVKM. CDR3 length: 15 amino acids. The CDR3 spells CASSLIGQGNEKLFF. In nucleotides, the CDR3 is TGTGCCAGCAGTTTAATCGGCCAGGGCAATGAAAAACTGTTTTTT.

This chain connects TRBV5-4 to TRBJ2-3; 7 bases line up with TRBD2. Losses at the gene ends were 0 bases for V and 5 bases for J; bases not matched to a gene: 9. CDR1 is SGHNT and CDR2 is YYREEE in the germline V gene (reference sequence). The length of the CDR3 is 16 residues. The CDR3 reads CASSLGFGGNLDTQYF. In DNA, the CDR3 is TGTGCCAGCAGCTTGGGCTTCGGGGGGAACCTAGATACGCAGTATTTT.

The chain has TRBV3-1 (or the pseudogene TRBV3-2) and TRBJ1-1; D is unresolved. CDR1 is LGHDT, CDR2 YNNKEL, per germline (reference sequence). This CDR3 has 15 amino acids. V was clipped by 1 base and J by 4 bases, with 13 bases between them. CDR3 amino acids: CASSQAGGWTTEAFF. CDR3 DNA sequence: TGTGCCAGCAGCCAAGCGGGAGGGTGGACCACTGAAGCTTTCTTT.

The chain has TRBV6-4 and TRBJ2-5, with 9 bases identical to TRBD2. Losses at the gene ends were 0 bases for V and 9 bases for J; bases not matched to a gene: 32. The germline V gene encodes CDR1 MRHNA and CDR2 SNTAGT. This CDR3 is built from 23 residues. The CDR3 spells CASSDSGRGRGRYSGSGSPAQYF. In DNA, the CDR3 is TGTGCCAGCAGTGACTCTGGAAGGGGGCGGGGGCGATATAGCGGGAGCGGCTCTCCGGCCCAGTACTTC.

The rearrangement uses TRBV11-3 and TRBJ1-2; 9 bases map to TRBD1. CDR1 is SGHNT, CDR2 YENEEA, per germline. Germline trimming cut 4 bases from V and 4 bases from J; bases unmatched to any gene: 10. The CDR3 runs to 16 residues. DNA of the CDR3: TGTGCCAGCAGCTCAACAGGCGACAGGGGGGGCTATGGCTACACCTTC. This sequence encodes CASSSTGDRGGYGYTF. The full variable domain, with the rest looked up from reference TRBV11-3 and TRBJ1-2, is EAGVVQSPRYKIIEKKQPVAFWCNPISGHNTLYWYLQNLGQGPELLIRYENEEAVDDSQLPKDRFSAERLKGVDSTLKIQPAELGDSAVYLCASSSTGDRGGYGYTFGSGTRLTVV.

The chain has TRBV6-5 and TRBJ1-1, with D tentatively TRBD1 (6 bases). Per germline, CDR1 MNHEY and CDR2 SVGAGI. Deletions cut 6 bases from V and 3 bases from J, with 14 bases between. CDR3 length: 14 amino acids. CDR3 loop: CASRLRTEDTEAFF. In DNA form, the CDR3 reads TGTGCCAGCAGGCTTCGGACAGAGGACACTGAAGCTTTCTTT.

Many counts were recorded for this clone. The V gene is TRBV12-5, the J gene TRBJ2-1, with D maybe TRBD2 (5 bases). There are 12 residues in the CDR3. Deletions cut 5 bases from V and 13 bases from J, with 15 bases between. CDR1 is LGHNT and CDR2 is FRNRAP in the germline V gene. This chain's CDR3 is CASGTLGEGQFF. The CDR3 coding sequence is TGTGCTAGTGGTACTCTAGGCGAGGGACAGTTCTTC.

V gene TRBV5-1 combines with J gene TRBJ2-7; 12 bases map to TRBD2. Trimming took 3 bases from V and 5 from J; bases not matched to a gene: 3. Germline V gene lookup returns CDR1 SGHRS and CDR2 YFSETQ. This CDR3 region has 14 residues. Here the CDR3 reads CASSWTSGTHEQYF. DNA of the CDR3: TGCGCCAGCAGCTGGACTAGCGGGACCCACGAGCAGTACTTC.

The chain combines TRBV7-3 with TRBJ1-3; a possible D gene is TRBD1 (5 bases). With 2 bases removed from V and 4 bases from J, the gap between germline ends came to 12 bases. The CDR3 extends over 15 amino acids. Looked up from germline, CDR1 is SGHTA and CDR2 is FQGTGA. The CDR3 nucleotides read TGTGCCAGCAGCTTAGTTTCAGGGAACGGAAACACCATATATTTT. The encoded protein is CASSLVSGNGNTIYF. The entire variable domain, with the rest obtained from reference TRBV7-3 and TRBJ1-3, is as follows: GAGVSQTPSNKVTEKGKYVELRCDPISGHTALYWYRQSLGQGPEFLIYFQGTGAADDSGLPNDRFFAVRPEGSVSTLKIQRTERGDSAVYLCASSLVSGNGNTIYFGEGSWLTVV.

The chain has TRBV23-1 and TRBJ1-2; unclear D gene. TRBV23-1 is known as an ORF, though its function is uncertain. The V gene lost 4 bases and the J gene lost 13 bases, with 16 bases spanning the gap. This CDR3 contains 12 residues. The CDR3 DNA is TGCGCCAGCAGTCCCCCCCGCGGGTCCTGCACCTTC. Translation gives CASSPPRGSCTF.

V gene TRBV6-5 combines with J gene TRBJ1-2; TRBD1 matches 7 bases. The CDR3 runs 15 residues. Germline trimming cut 0 bases from V and 4 bases from J; bases unmatched to any gene: 5. The germline gives CDR1 MNHEY, CDR2 SVGAGI. CDR3 sequence reads: CASSYSGTASYGYTF. The CDR3 DNA is TGTGCCAGCAGTTACTCCGGGACAGCAAGCTATGGCTACACCTTC.

The gene calls are TRBV11-2 and TRBJ1-4, with D maybe TRBD1 (5 bases). This CDR3 has 16 amino acids. V dropped 4 bases and J dropped 4 bases, with 16 bases sitting between them. Germline CDR1 and CDR2: SGHAT and FQNNGV. The CDR3 loop reads CASSYPPGGYNEKLFF. As DNA, the CDR3 is TGTGCCAGCAGCTACCCCCCGGGGGGATATAATGAAAAACTGTTTTTT.